The sample holds many counts of the clone carrying this TCR beta chain. Its antigen is undetermined. TCRdb redid the calling of the 5' RACE reads with MiXCR, one entry per CDR3 protein. Of fewer than 250,000 distinct CDR3 sequences detected, just over 15% appear once; the ten largest clones hold 2.1%. This specimen belongs to a study of T-cell memory formation after mild COVID-19. Whole-study findings and limits: Prior to infection, memory already included some responding clones, suggesting cross-reactive memory joined.

Germline loops: CDR1 SGHTA, CDR2 FQGNSA. V was pared by 2 bases and J by 7 bases, with 6 bases between. The CDR3 covers 12 residues. The chain links TRBV7-2 to TRBJ2-1, with D tentatively TRBD1 (5 bases). Sequencing input: PBMCs or a T cell subset sorted from them (not recorded which). The clonotype originates from an adult woman who had mild COVID-19 (a few samples of this study predate the infection). Cell type and time point are not known. CDR3 amino acids: CASSLQGNEQFF. The CDR3 coding sequence is TGTGCCAGCAGCTTACAGGGAAATGAGCAGTTCTTC.